The 31 T cell receptor beta chains presented below share a single source sample, sequenced in a study of T cells in localized non-small cell lung cancer. Clones were read by immunoSEQ multiplex PCR, and TCRdb kept only the in-frame ones, dropping some. The sample lists about 53,000 clones; approximately 80% were seen once. Sample: peripheral blood mononuclear cells, taken before any cancer treatment. These receptors all stem from a man aged 40 to 69 with stage III lung adenocarcinoma.

The CDR3 nucleotides read TGTGCCAGCAGTTTACCTACCTTGGGGGTGAGGCAAGAGACCCAGTACTTC. It yields the protein CASSLPTLGVRQETQYF. The chain recombines TRBV7-2 with TRBJ2-5; D could derive from TRBD1 or TRBD2 (5 bases each). This CDR3 is 17 amino acids long. V lost 6 bases and J lost 2, with 22 bases in between. Germline loops: CDR1 SGHTA, CDR2 FQGNSA.

The CDR3 protein is CASSGSNRVNTEAFF. The CDR3 bases are TGTGCCAGCTCAGGAAGTAACAGGGTGAACACTGAAGCTTTCTTT. This chain connects TRBV18 to TRBJ1-1; a possible D gene is TRBD1 (6 bases). The CDR3 totals 15 residues. The V and J ends lost 5 bases and 0 bases respectively, with 13 bases between them. The germline CDR1 and CDR2 sequences are KGHSH and LQKENI.

This chain connects TRBV11-3 to TRBJ1-2; D ambiguous. The CDR3 totals 12 residues. Trimming removed 2 bases at V and 3 bases at J, with 4 bases between. Germline CDR1 reads SGHNT; CDR2 reads YENEEA. The CDR3 region is CASSLQDYGYTF. CDR3 DNA sequence: TGTGCCAGCAGCTTACAGGACTATGGCTACACCTTC.

This chain uses TRBV11-2 with TRBJ2-2; TRBD2 aligns across 8 bases. Per germline, CDR1 SGHAT and CDR2 FQNNGV. With V trimmed by 5 bases and J by 6 bases, 5 bases remained unmatched. This CDR3 region has 14 residues. The DNA of the CDR3 is TGTGCCAGCAGCCGAACGGGGGGGCCCGGGGAGCTGTTTTTT. Translating gives CASSRTGGPGELFF. The variable domain in full, with the rest retrieved from reference TRBV11-2 and TRBJ2-2, is EAGVAQSPRYKIIEKRQSVAFWCNPISGHATLYWYQQILGQGPKLLIQFQNNGVVDDSQLPKDRFSAERLKGVDSTLKIQPAKLEDSAVYLCASSRTGGPGELFFGEGSRLTVL.

The chain uses TRBV6-4 and TRBJ1-2; D might be TRBD1 (6 bases). Germline V gene data show CDR1 as MRHNA and CDR2 as SNTAGT. The CDR3 runs 15 residues. V was pared by 5 bases and J by 4 bases, with 17 bases between. The CDR3 sequence is CASSPQAGALYGYTF. The CDR3 DNA reads TGTGCCAGCAGTCCCCAGGCAGGGGCCCTCTATGGCTACACCTTC.

The chain recombines TRBV19 with TRBJ2-1; 7 nucleotides match TRBD2. CDR3 length equals 13 residues. Germline CDR1 LNHDA, CDR2 SQIVND (reference sequence). Trimming took 9 bases from V and 0 from J; bases not matched to a gene: 2. Here the CDR3 reads CASSGGSYNEQFF. CDR3 DNA: TGTGCCAGCTCGGGGGGCTCCTACAATGAGCAGTTCTTC. The variable domain in full, with the rest retrieved from reference TRBV19 and TRBJ2-1, is DGGITQSPKYLFRKEGQNVTLSCEQNLNHDAMYWYRQDPGQGLRLIYYSQIVNDFQKGDIAEGYSVSREKKESFPLTVTSAQKNPTAFYLCASSGGSYNEQFFGPGTRLTVL.

The rearrangement joins TRBV7-3 to TRBJ2-2, with TRBD1 matching 8 bases. CDR1 SGHTA and CDR2 FQGTGA come from the germline V gene. Trimming cost V 5 bases and J 5 bases; bases outside gene matches: 7. The CDR3 extends over 15 amino acids. The CDR3 DNA follows: TGTGCCAGCAGCGTCACAGGGGGTGGAACCGGGGAGCTGTTTTTT. Protein: CASSVTGGGTGELFF.

J is TRBJ1-3 and V is TRBV9; 8 nucleotides agree with TRBD1. Germline V gene lookup returns CDR1 SGDLS and CDR2 YYNGEE. The CDR3 extends over 15 amino acids. V dropped 5 bases and J dropped 4; count of bases not matched to a gene: 8. The DNA for the CDR3 is TGTGCCAGCAGTTATCAGGGGGCTTCAGGAAACACCATATATTTT. The encoded protein is CASSYQGASGNTIYF. Combining the CDR3 with reference TRBV9 and TRBJ1-3 gives the whole variable domain DSGVTQTPKHLITATGQRVTLRCSPRSGDLSVYWYQQSLDQGLQFLIQYYNGEERAKGNILERFSAQQFPDLHSELNLSSLELGDSALYFCASSYQGASGNTIYFGEGSWLTVV.

CDR3 bases: TGTGCCAGCAGTCTTGAAGGGGGAGGTGAAGCTTTCTTT. It specifies CASSLEGGGEAFF. V and J are TRBV7-6 and TRBJ1-1; weak D call: TRBD1 (6 bases). The V end lost 6 bases, the J end lost 7 bases, and 15 bases lay between the germline ends. This CDR3 has 13 residues. Germline CDR1 reads SGHVS; CDR2 reads FNYEAQ.

The V call is TRBV5-6, the J call TRBJ2-1; 8 bases map to TRBD1. CDR1 SGHDT and CDR2 YYEEEE come from the germline V gene. Trimming cost V 4 bases and J 8 bases; bases outside gene matches: 5. This CDR3 has 13 residues. The CDR3 DNA follows: TGTGCCAGCAGCGCGGACAGGGCGGATGAGCAGTTCTTC. Translation gives CASSADRADEQFF.

The chain couples TRBV29-1 to TRBJ2-1; tentatively, D is TRBD2 (6 bases). The CDR3 is 13 residues long. CDR1 and CDR2 from the germline V gene are SQVTM and ANQGSEA. Trimming stripped 8 bases from V and 10 bases from J, with 21 bases between. The DNA for the CDR3 is TGCAGCTCCAACCGGGTCCTTGGGGGGGAGCAGTTCTTC. This codes for CSSNRVLGGEQFF.

J is TRBJ1-1 and V is TRBV6-1, with D perhaps matching TRBD1 (5 bases). The CDR3 contains 14 residues. The V and J ends lost 6 bases and 5 bases respectively, with 16 bases between them. Germline CDR1 is MNHNS and CDR2 is SASEGT. CDR3: CASSPREGETEAFF. The CDR3, as DNA: TGTGCCAGCAGCCCCAGGGAGGGTGAGACTGAAGCTTTCTTT.

This clone was observed a few times. The V and J genes are TRBV18 and TRBJ2-7; TRBD1 might be the D (5 bases). The CDR3 covers 15 residues. The ends were cut back, 6 bases at V and 3 bases at J, with 18 bases in the middle. Per the germline V gene, CDR1 is KGHSH and CDR2 is LQKENI. In DNA, the CDR3 is TGTGCCAGCTCCCGACCAGGGCAAGGGATCTACGAGCAGTACTTC. Protein product: CASSRPGQGIYEQYF. Based on the CDR3 plus reference TRBV18 and TRBJ2-7, the full variable domain is NAGVMQNPRHLVRRRGQEARLRCSPMKGHSHVYWYRQLPEEGLKFMVYLQKENIIDESGMPKERFSAEFPKEGPSILRIQQVVRGDSAAYFCASSRPGQGIYEQYFGPGTRLTVT.

This clone showed up just a few times. This chain connects TRBV30 to TRBJ1-2, with TRBD1 identical over 8 bases. The CDR3 runs 15 residues. V dropped 4 bases and J dropped 4; count of bases not matched to a gene: 11. In germline, CDR1 is GTSNPN, CDR2 SVGIG (reference sequence). The CDR3 loop reads CAWKVGPGGIYGYTF. The DNA of the CDR3 is TGTGCCTGGAAAGTGGGGCCAGGGGGCATCTATGGCTACACCTTC.

V is TRBV7-9 and J is TRBJ1-2; a possible D gene is TRBD1 (6 bases). The CDR3 sequence is 13 residues long. The V end was cut by 4 bases, the J end by 6 bases, with 12 bases between. Germline V gene sequence: CDR1 SEHNR, CDR2 FQNEAQ (reference sequence). CDR3 amino acids: CASSSGQGNGYTF. CDR3 DNA: TGTGCCAGCAGCTCGGGGCAGGGGAATGGCTACACCTTC.

The rearrangement joins TRBV11-2 to TRBJ2-7; tentative D call: TRBD1 (6 bases). Deletions cut 1 base from V and 7 bases from J, with 8 bases between. The CDR3 loop spans 12 amino acids. CDR1 and CDR2 (germline): SGHAT, FQNNGV. The CDR3 nucleotides are TGTGCCAGCAGCTTAGCCGACAGGGAGCAGTACTTC. It is translated as CASSLADREQYF.

The chain carries TRBV7-8 and TRBJ2-7; D is undetermined. Germline V CDR1 and CDR2: SGHVS, FQNEAQ. V was shortened by 1 base and J by 0 bases, with 10 bases between the two germline ends. The CDR3 is 15 residues long. CDR3 protein: CASSLGHLSSYEQYF. CDR3 DNA sequence: TGTGCCAGCAGCTTAGGGCACCTTAGCTCCTACGAGCAGTACTTC.

This clone was picked up a small number of times. This chain joins TRBV11-2 and TRBJ2-7; 12 nucleotides align to TRBD1. Germline lookup yields CDR1 SGHAT and CDR2 FQNNGV. CDR3 length: 15 residues. Trimming at V came to 3 bases and at J to 5 bases, leaving 5 bases not matched to a gene. CDR3 region: CASSFPGTGGDEQYF. In nucleotides, the CDR3 is TGTGCCAGCAGCTTCCCCGGGACAGGGGGCGACGAGCAGTACTTC.

J is TRBJ1-1 and V is TRBV7-7; D unresolved. The CDR3 is 13 residues long. Trimming pared 6 bases from V and 0 bases from J, leaving 8 bases between. From germline, CDR1 is SSHAT and CDR2 FNYEAQ (reference sequence). DNA for the CDR3: TGTGCCAGCAGTTCCCACATGAACACTGAAGCTTTCTTT. Translation: CASSSHMNTEAFF.

The CDR3 loop reads CASSSFRDRGRSGGYTF. The CDR3 DNA reads as TGTGCCAGCAGCTCCTTCCGGGACAGGGGGCGTTCAGGTGGCTACACCTTC. J is TRBJ1-2 and V is TRBV7-9; TRBD1 matches 12 bases. Germline V gene lookup returns CDR1 SEHNR and CDR2 FQNEAQ (reference sequence). The V and J ends lost 4 bases and 7 bases, in that order; junction bases with no gene match: 13. The CDR3 extends over 17 amino acids.

This clone was detected only a few times. The V and J genes are TRBV7-2 and TRBJ2-7, with TRBD2 matching over 8 bases. This CDR3 is 14 amino acids long. Unmatched junction bases numbered 8, after V lost 4 bases and J lost 6 bases. The germline gives CDR1 SGHTA, CDR2 FQGNSA. As DNA, the CDR3 is TGTGCCAGCAGCTCCAGCGGGGGTTTGGGCGAGCAGTACTTC. Translating gives CASSSSGGLGEQYF.

This clone was recorded only once. The genes are TRBV7-9 and TRBJ2-5; unclear D gene. The CDR3 consists of 14 residues. V gave up 5 bases and J gave up 1 base, with 11 bases separating them. Germline V gives CDR1 SEHNR, CDR2 FQNEAQ (reference sequence). CDR3 nucleotides: TGTGCCAGCAGCCGTGTGGGGATCCAAGAGACCCAGTACTTC. Encoded protein: CASSRVGIQETQYF.

This rearrangement joins TRBV7-2 to TRBJ2-5, with 8 bases matching TRBD2. The CDR3 sequence is 13 residues long. V shed 4 bases, J shed 5 bases, and the junction held 3 bases outside the gene matches. The V gene's germline CDR1 is SGHTA and CDR2 FQGNSA. The chain's CDR3 is CASSSGLVETQYF. As DNA, the CDR3 is TGTGCCAGCAGCTCGGGACTAGTTGAGACCCAGTACTTC.

J is TRBJ2-1 and V is TRBV9, with 9 bases aligning to TRBD1. With 4 bases clipped from V and 8 bases from J, the junction kept 10 bases outside the gene matches. The V gene's germline CDR1 is SGDLS and CDR2 YYNGEE. CDR3 size: 15 residues. CDR3 nucleotides: TGTGCCAGCAGCACGGGACAGGGTCGAGCGTATGAGCAGTTCTTC. Translation: CASSTGQGRAYEQFF.

The chain uses TRBV18 and TRBJ2-3; D is undetermined. Per germline, CDR1 KGHSH and CDR2 LQKENI. The CDR3 totals 12 residues. Trimming took 6 bases from V and 4 from J, leaving 8 bases between them. CDR3 sequence (DNA): TGTGCCAGCTCTCCCACGTCAGATACGCAGTATTTT. It codes for CASSPTSDTQYF.

The rearrangement links TRBV7-9 to TRBJ2-4; D is uncertain. Germline CDR1 is SEHNR and CDR2 is FQNEAQ (reference sequence). The germline V and J ends were trimmed by 3 bases and 1 base, with 10 bases remaining between them. The CDR3 runs to 15 residues. The CDR3 DNA sequence: TGTGCCAGCAGCTTCGGTAGTACGGCCAAAAACATTCAGTACTTC. Translated, it gives CASSFGSTAKNIQYF.

The chain employs TRBV5-1 and TRBJ1-1; D may be TRBD1 (5 bases). The CDR3 length is 13 residues. Trimming removed 4 bases at V and 3 bases at J, with 10 bases between. Germline CDR1 is SGHRS and CDR2 is YFSETQ. CDR3 loop: CASSPSTDTEAFF. The CDR3 DNA follows: TGCGCCAGCAGCCCTTCGACAGACACTGAAGCTTTCTTT.

The V gene is TRBV30, the J gene TRBJ2-2, with TRBD2 identical over 15 bases. The V and J ends lost 7 bases and 5 bases, in that order; junction bases with no gene match: 2. The CDR3 sequence is 14 residues long. Germline V lookup: CDR1 GTSNPN, CDR2 SVGIG (reference sequence). The CDR3 loop is CAFGLAGGTGELFF. The CDR3 nucleotides are TGTGCCTTTGGACTAGCGGGAGGGACCGGGGAGCTGTTTTTT.

CDR3 protein: CASSYSEGSGGEQFF. CDR3 bases: TGTGCCAGCAGTTACTCGGAGGGTAGCGGGGGTGAGCAGTTCTTC. The chain links TRBV6-5 to TRBJ2-1; 9 nucleotides match TRBD2. In germline, CDR1 is MNHEY, CDR2 SVGAGI. The CDR3 covers 15 residues. V gave up 0 bases and J gave up 9 bases; unmatched junction bases: 6.

The CDR3 nucleotides read TGTGCCAGCAGCCAAGTAGGAAATAACTATGGCTACACCTTC. Its protein product is CASSQVGNNYGYTF. The chain employs TRBV14 and TRBJ1-2; D not resolved. Germline CDR1 SGHDN, CDR2 FVKESK. The CDR3 has 14 amino acids. Between the trimmed V and J ends, which lost 1 base and 1 base, there was a span of 7 bases.

A note on this clone: The sample carries other DNA sequences with the same CDR3. The chain couples TRBV25-1 to TRBJ1-2; D is perhaps TRBD1 (5 bases). The CDR3 loop spans 13 amino acids. The germline gives CDR1 MGHDK, CDR2 SYGVNS. Trimming stripped 2 bases from V and 3 bases from J, with 7 bases between. CDR3: CASSERGYYGYTF. CDR3 in DNA: TGTGCCAGCAGTGAACGGGGCTACTATGGCTACACCTTC.